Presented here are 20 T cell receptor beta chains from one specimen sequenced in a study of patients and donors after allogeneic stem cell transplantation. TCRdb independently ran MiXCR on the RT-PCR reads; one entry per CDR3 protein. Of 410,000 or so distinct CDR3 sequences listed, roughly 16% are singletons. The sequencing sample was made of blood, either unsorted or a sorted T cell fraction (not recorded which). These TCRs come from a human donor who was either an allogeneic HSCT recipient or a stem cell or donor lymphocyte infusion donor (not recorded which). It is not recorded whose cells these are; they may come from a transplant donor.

The chain's CDR3 is CASSLSGFTDTQYF. The CDR3 bases are TGTGCCAGCAGCCTAAGCGGGTTCACAGATACGCAGTATTTT. The chain links TRBV27 to TRBJ2-3; maybe TRBD2 (6 bases). V was cut by 6 bases and J by 2 bases, with 12 bases left in between. The CDR3 runs to 14 residues. The germline CDR1 and CDR2 sequences are MNHEY and SMNVEV (reference sequence).

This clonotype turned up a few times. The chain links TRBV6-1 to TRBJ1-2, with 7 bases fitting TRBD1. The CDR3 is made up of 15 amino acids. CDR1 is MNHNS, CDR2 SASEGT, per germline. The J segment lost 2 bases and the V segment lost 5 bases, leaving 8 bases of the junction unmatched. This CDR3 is CASSRTGAVNYGYTF. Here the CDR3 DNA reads TGTGCCAGCAGTAGAACAGGGGCGGTAAACTATGGCTACACCTTC.

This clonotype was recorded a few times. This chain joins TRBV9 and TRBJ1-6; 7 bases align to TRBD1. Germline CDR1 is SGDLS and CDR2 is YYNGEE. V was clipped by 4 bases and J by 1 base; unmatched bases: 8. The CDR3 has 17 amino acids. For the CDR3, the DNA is TGTGCCAGCAGCCAAGGTCCAGGGGGGTCCTATAATTCACCCCTCCACTTT. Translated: CASSQGPGGSYNSPLHF. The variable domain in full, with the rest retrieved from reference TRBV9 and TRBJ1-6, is DSGVTQTPKHLITATGQRVTLRCSPRSGDLSVYWYQQSLDQGLQFLIQYYNGEERAKGNILERFSAQQFPDLHSELNLSSLELGDSALYFCASSQGPGGSYNSPLHFGNGTRLTVT.

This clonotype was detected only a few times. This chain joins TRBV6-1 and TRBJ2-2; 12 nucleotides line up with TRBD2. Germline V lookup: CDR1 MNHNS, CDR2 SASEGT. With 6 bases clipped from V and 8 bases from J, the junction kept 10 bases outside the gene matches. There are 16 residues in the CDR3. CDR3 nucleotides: TGTGCCAGCAGACACGGGACTAGCGGGTTATTGGGGGAGCTGTTTTTT. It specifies CASRHGTSGLLGELFF.

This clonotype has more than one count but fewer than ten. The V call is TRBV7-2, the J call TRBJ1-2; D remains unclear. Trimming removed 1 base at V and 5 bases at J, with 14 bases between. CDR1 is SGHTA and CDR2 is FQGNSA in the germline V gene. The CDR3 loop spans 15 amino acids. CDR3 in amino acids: CASSLDSQASYGYTF. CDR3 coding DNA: TGTGCCAGCAGCTTAGATTCGCAGGCCTCGTATGGCTACACCTTC.

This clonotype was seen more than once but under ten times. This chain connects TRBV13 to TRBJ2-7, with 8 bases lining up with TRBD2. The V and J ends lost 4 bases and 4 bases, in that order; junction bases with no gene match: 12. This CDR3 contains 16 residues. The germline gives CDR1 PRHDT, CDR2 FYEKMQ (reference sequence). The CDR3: CASSSGLASRFYEQYF. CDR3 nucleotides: TGTGCCAGCAGCTCCGGACTAGCCTCCCGCTTTTACGAGCAGTACTTC.

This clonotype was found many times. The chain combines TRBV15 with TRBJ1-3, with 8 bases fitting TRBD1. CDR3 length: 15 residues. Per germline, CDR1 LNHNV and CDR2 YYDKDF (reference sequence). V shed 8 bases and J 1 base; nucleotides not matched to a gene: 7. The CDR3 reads CATAGQGKSGNTIYF. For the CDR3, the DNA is TGTGCCACCGCTGGACAGGGAAAGTCTGGAAACACCATATATTTT.

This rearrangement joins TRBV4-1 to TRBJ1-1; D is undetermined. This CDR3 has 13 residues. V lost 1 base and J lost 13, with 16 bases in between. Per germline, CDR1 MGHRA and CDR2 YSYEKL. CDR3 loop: CASSQGFGRVDFF. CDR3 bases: TGCGCCAGCAGCCAAGGGTTTGGACGGGTAGATTTCTTT.

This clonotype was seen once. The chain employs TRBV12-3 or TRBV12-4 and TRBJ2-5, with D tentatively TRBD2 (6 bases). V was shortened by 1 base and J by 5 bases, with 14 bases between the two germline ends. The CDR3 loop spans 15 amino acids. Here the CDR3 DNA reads TGTGCCAGCAGTTTAGAGGGTAGCCGGGGGGAGACCCAGTACTTC. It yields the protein CASSLEGSRGETQYF.

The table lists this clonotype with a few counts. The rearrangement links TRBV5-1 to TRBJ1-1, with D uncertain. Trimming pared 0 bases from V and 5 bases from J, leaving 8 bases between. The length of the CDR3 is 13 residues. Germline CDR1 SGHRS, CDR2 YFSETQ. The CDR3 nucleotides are TGCGCCAGCAGCTTGGAGGGTTGGACTGAAGCTTTCTTT. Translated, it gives CASSLEGWTEAFF.

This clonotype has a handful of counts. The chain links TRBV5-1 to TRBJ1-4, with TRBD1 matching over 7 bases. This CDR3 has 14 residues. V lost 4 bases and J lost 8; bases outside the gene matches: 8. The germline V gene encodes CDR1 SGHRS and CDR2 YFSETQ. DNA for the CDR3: TGCGCCAGCAGCCAAACAGGGGTTGAGGAAAAACTGTTTTTT. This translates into CASSQTGVEEKLFF. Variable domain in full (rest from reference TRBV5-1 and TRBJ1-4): KAGVTQTPRYLIKTRGQQVTLSCSPISGHRSVSWYQQTPGQGLQFLFEYFSETQRNKGNFPGRFSGRQFSNSRSEMNVSTLELGDSALYLCASSQTGVEEKLFFGSGTQLSVL.

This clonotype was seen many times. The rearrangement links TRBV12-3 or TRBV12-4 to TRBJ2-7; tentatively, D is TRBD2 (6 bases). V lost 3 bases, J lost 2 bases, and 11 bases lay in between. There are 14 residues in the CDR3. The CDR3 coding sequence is TGTGCCAGCAGTTTGGAGCCGGGGGCCTACGAGCAGTACTTC. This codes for CASSLEPGAYEQYF.

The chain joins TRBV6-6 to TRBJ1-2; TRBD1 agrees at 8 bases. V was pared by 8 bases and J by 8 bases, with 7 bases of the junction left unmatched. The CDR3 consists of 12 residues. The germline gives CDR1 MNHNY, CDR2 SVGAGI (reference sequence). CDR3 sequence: CASHDRGKGYTF. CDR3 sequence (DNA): TGTGCCAGCCACGACAGGGGTAAAGGCTACACCTTC.

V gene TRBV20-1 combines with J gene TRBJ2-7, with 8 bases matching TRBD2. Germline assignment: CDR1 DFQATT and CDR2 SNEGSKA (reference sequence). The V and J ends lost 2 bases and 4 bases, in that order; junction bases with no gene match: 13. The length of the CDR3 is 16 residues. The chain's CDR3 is CSARPELADRSYEQYF. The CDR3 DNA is TGCAGTGCTAGACCTGAACTAGCGGACCGATCATACGAGCAGTACTTC.

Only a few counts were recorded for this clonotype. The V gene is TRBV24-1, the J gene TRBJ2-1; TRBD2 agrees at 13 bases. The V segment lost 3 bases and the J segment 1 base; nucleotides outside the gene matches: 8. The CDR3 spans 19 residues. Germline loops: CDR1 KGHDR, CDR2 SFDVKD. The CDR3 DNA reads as TGTGCCACCAGTGATCAGGGACTAGCGGGGTACACTTCCTACAATGAGCAGTTCTTC. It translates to CATSDQGLAGYTSYNEQFF.

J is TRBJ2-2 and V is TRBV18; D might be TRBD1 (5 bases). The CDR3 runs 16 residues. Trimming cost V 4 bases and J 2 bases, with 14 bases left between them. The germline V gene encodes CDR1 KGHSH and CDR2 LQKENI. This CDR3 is CASSQASGANTGELFF. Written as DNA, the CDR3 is TGTGCCAGCTCACAAGCTAGTGGGGCCAACACCGGGGAGCTGTTTTTT.

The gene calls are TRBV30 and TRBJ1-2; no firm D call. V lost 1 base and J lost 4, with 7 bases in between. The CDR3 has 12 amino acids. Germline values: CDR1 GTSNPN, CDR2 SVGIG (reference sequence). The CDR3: CAWSDRPYGYTF. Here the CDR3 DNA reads TGTGCCTGGAGTGACAGACCCTATGGCTACACCTTC. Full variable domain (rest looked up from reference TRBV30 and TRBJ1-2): SQTIHQWPATLVQPVGSPLSLECTVEGTSNPNLYWYRQAAGRGLQLLFYSVGIGQISSEVPQNLSASRPQDRQFILSSKKLLLSDSGFYLCAWSDRPYGYTFGSGTRLTVV.

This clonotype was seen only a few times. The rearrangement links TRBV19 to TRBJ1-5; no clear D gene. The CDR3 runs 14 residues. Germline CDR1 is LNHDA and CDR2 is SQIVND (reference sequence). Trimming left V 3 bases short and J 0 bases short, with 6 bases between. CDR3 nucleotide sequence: TGTGCCAGTAGTATGACCTATAGCAATCAGCCCCAGCATTTT. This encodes CASSMTYSNQPQHF.

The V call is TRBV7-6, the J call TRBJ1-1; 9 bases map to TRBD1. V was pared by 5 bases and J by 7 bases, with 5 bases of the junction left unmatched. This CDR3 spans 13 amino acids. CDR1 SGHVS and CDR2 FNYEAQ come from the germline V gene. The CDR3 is CASSPQGASEAFF. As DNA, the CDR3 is TGTGCCAGCAGCCCACAGGGGGCGAGTGAAGCTTTCTTT.

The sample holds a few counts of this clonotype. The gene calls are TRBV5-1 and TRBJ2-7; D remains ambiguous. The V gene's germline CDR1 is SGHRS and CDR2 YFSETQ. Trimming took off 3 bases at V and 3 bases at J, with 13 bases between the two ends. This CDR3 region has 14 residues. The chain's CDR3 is CASSSRFGYYEQYF. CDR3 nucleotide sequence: TGCGCCAGCAGCTCCCGCTTTGGATACTACGAGCAGTACTTC.